Each of the 31 T cell receptor beta chains below was sequenced from the same sample in a study of blood T cell repertoires in COVID-19. The protocol was immunoSEQ multiplex PCR, while the TCRdb copy is restricted to in-frame clones and leaves out a portion. This table has fewer than 400,000 clones, roughly nine tenths appearing once. Sample: PBMCs or T cells enriched from blood (not recorded which). The receptors were sampled from a man aged 55 to 70 who had recovered from COVID-19.

V usage is TRBV5-1 and J usage is TRBJ2-3; 9 nucleotides line up with TRBD2. Trimming cost V 4 bases and J 1 base; bases outside gene matches: 4. Germline CDR1 reads SGHRS; CDR2 reads YFSETQ. This CDR3 comprises 15 residues. CDR3 in DNA: TGCGCCAGCAGCCTAAGACTAGCGGGCACAGATACGCAGTATTTT. This translates into CASSLRLAGTDTQYF.

The chain links TRBV2 to TRBJ2-1; no definite D call. Per the germline V gene, CDR1 is SNHLY and CDR2 is FYNNEI. The V end lost 1 base, the J end lost 9 bases, and 10 bases lay between the germline ends. This CDR3 has 13 residues. CDR3 sequence (DNA): TGTGCCAGCAGTGAAGGTCCGGAGAGTGAGCAGTTCTTC. Its protein product is CASSEGPESEQFF.

The chain couples TRBV24-1 to TRBJ2-1; 8 bases are shared with TRBD1. Germline V gene sequence: CDR1 KGHDR, CDR2 SFDVKD. CDR3 size: 16 residues. V was pared by 1 base and J by 3 bases, with 4 bases of the junction left unmatched. CDR3 sequence reads: CATSDLGTGNYNEQFF. CDR3 DNA: TGTGCCACCAGTGATTTAGGGACAGGTAACTACAATGAGCAGTTCTTC.

The rearrangement joins TRBV20-1 to TRBJ1-2; D uncertain. This CDR3 has 11 residues. V lost 4 bases to trimming and J lost 7 bases, with 10 bases between them. From germline, CDR1 is DFQATT and CDR2 SNEGSKA (reference sequence). CDR3 region: CSATPGRGYTF. The CDR3 coding sequence is TGCAGTGCTACACCAGGTCGTGGCTACACCTTC.

This clone was recorded only once. The chain employs TRBV28 and TRBJ2-1; TRBD2 matches at 8 bases. V lost 5 bases and J lost 8; bases outside the gene matches: 14. Germline values: CDR1 MDHEN, CDR2 SYDVKM. This CDR3 contains 16 residues. The CDR3 coding sequence is TGTGCCAGCAGTATCCGAGGGACTAGAAAGGCCGATGAGCAGTTCTTC. It encodes CASSIRGTRKADEQFF.

V and J are TRBV6-5 and TRBJ1-2; 10 bases fit TRBD1. The CDR3 totals 13 residues. Germline assignment: CDR1 MNHEY and CDR2 SVGAGI. Unmatched junction bases numbered 8, after V lost 8 bases and J lost 8 bases. CDR3 sequence (DNA): TGTGCCAGCGGCGGGGGGACAGGGGTCGGCTACACCTTC. This sequence encodes CASGGGTGVGYTF.

This rearrangement joins TRBV7-9 to TRBJ1-6; 8 bases are shared with TRBD1. V dropped 8 bases and J dropped 7; count of bases not matched to a gene: 19. From germline, CDR1 is SEHNR and CDR2 FQNEAQ (reference sequence). There are 18 residues in the CDR3. CDR3 sequence: CASLPASFDRGGNSPLHF. In DNA form, the CDR3 reads TGTGCCAGCCTTCCCGCTAGTTTTGACAGGGGCGGGAATTCACCCCTCCACTTT.

The chain joins TRBV5-5 to TRBJ2-7, with 10 bases matching TRBD1. CDR1 is SGHKS and CDR2 is YYEKEE in the germline V gene (reference sequence). This CDR3 is 13 amino acids long. The V segment lost 2 bases and the J segment 6 bases; nucleotides outside the gene matches: 2. CDR3 DNA: TGTGCCAGCAGCTTCCGGACAGGGGGCGAGCAGTACTTC. Residues: CASSFRTGGEQYF. Combining the CDR3 with reference TRBV5-5 and TRBJ2-7 gives the whole variable domain DAGVTQSPTHLIKTRGQQVTLRCSPISGHKSVSWYQQVLGQGPQFIFQYYEKEERGRGNFPDRFSARQFPNYSSELNVNALLLGDSALYLCASSFRTGGEQYFGPGTRLTVT.

The chain uses TRBV27 and TRBJ1-6; possibly TRBD1 for D (5 bases). The CDR3 has 17 amino acids. V was trimmed by 5 bases and J by 10 bases, leaving 24 bases between them. The V gene's germline CDR1 is MNHEY and CDR2 SMNVEV (reference sequence). The CDR3 here is CASSQFGTGLAGSPLHF. The DNA of the CDR3 is TGTGCCAGCAGTCAGTTCGGAACAGGCCTGGCTGGATCACCCCTCCACTTT.

V is TRBV4-2 and J is TRBJ2-1; 7 bases are shared with TRBD2. The CDR3 totals 14 residues. J was trimmed by 9 bases and V by 0 bases; bases with no gene match: 5. Germline V gene data show CDR1 as LGHNA and CDR2 as YNFKEQ. The CDR3 here is CASSQDPPSGEQFF. In DNA form, the CDR3 reads TGTGCCAGCAGCCAAGACCCCCCTAGCGGTGAGCAGTTCTTC.

This clone has more than one count but fewer than ten. CDR3 DNA: TGCGCCAGCAACCTCCTAGACCATGAGCAGTTCTTC. It translates to CASNLLDHEQFF. The V gene is TRBV5-1, the J gene TRBJ2-1; unclear D gene. V was pared by 6 bases and J by 8 bases, with 12 bases between. Germline-derived CDR1 and CDR2 are SGHRS and YFSETQ. There are 12 residues in the CDR3.

V usage is TRBV6-5 and J usage is TRBJ2-1; possible D gene TRBD2, 5 bases. This CDR3 comprises 14 residues. V lost 6 bases, J lost 8 bases, and 17 bases lay in between. Germline CDR1 reads MNHEY; CDR2 reads SVGAGI. The CDR3 bases are TGTGCCAGCAGCAGGCAGCTAGCTGCGTATGAGCAGTTCTTC. It specifies CASSRQLAAYEQFF.

This clone was observed once. The chain recombines TRBV28 with TRBJ1-5, with 8 bases matching TRBD1. CDR1 and CDR2 from the germline V gene are MDHEN and SYDVKM. There are 13 residues in the CDR3. Losses at the gene ends were 10 bases for V and 2 bases for J; bases not matched to a gene: 4. The CDR3 here is CATMTGGNQPQHF. The CDR3 DNA follows: TGTGCCACGATGACAGGGGGCAATCAGCCCCAGCATTTT.

The rearrangement links TRBV5-1 to TRBJ2-1; 8 bases align to TRBD2. Looked up from germline, CDR1 is SGHRS and CDR2 is YFSETQ. This CDR3 comprises 14 residues. V shed 2 bases and J 9 bases; nucleotides not matched to a gene: 7. The CDR3 sequence is CASSFTNSGTEQFF. The CDR3 coding sequence is TGCGCCAGCAGCTTTACCAATAGCGGGACTGAGCAGTTCTTC.

The J gene is TRBJ2-1, the V gene TRBV5-1, with D possibly TRBD2 on 6 matching bases. The CDR3 loop spans 15 amino acids. The germline V gene has CDR1 SGHRS and CDR2 YFSETQ. Trimming took 4 bases from V and 2 from J, leaving 13 bases between them. The CDR3 spells CASSEDGGAYNEQFF. Here the CDR3 DNA reads TGCGCCAGCAGCGAGGACGGCGGGGCCTACAATGAGCAGTTCTTC.

The chain links TRBV19 to TRBJ2-5; 7 bases are a match to TRBD1. V lost 7 bases, J lost 1 base, and 18 bases stayed unmatched. The germline gives CDR1 LNHDA, CDR2 SQIVND (reference sequence). This CDR3 spans 18 amino acids. Here the CDR3 reads CASNDGTAVPPFQETQYF. CDR3 sequence (DNA): TGTGCCAGTAATGACGGGACAGCGGTCCCTCCTTTCCAAGAGACCCAGTACTTC.

The CDR3 spells CASSRTSGSHEQYF. In DNA, the CDR3 is TGTGCCAGCAGCCGGACTAGCGGGAGCCACGAGCAGTACTTC. The J gene is TRBJ2-7, the V gene TRBV11-2; 13 bases line up with TRBD2. The V segment lost 5 bases and the J segment 5 bases; nucleotides outside the gene matches: 3. Germline V CDR1 and CDR2: SGHAT, FQNNGV. The CDR3 spans 14 residues.

The genes are TRBV7-2 and TRBJ2-2; D perhaps matches TRBD2 (6 bases). From germline, CDR1 is SGHTA and CDR2 FQGNSA. V was clipped by 6 bases and J by 0 bases, with 11 bases between them. This CDR3 has 15 amino acids. The CDR3: CASRIGGPNTGELFF. CDR3 DNA: TGTGCCAGCAGGATCGGGGGACCGAACACCGGGGAGCTGTTTTTT. Drawing the rest from reference TRBV7-2 and TRBJ2-2, the complete variable domain is GAGVSQSPSNKVTEKGKDVELRCDPISGHTALYWYRQSLGQGLEFLIYFQGNSAPDKSGLPSDRFSAERTGGSVSTLTIQRTQQEDSAVYLCASRIGGPNTGELFFGEGSRLTVL.

The chain employs TRBV20-1 and TRBJ2-1; no clear D gene. CDR3 length: 11 amino acids. V lost 5 bases and J lost 5, with 7 bases in between. Germline V gives CDR1 DFQATT, CDR2 SNEGSKA (reference sequence). The CDR3 region has the DNA TGCAGTGCTGGTCACAACAATGAGCAGTTCTTC. Protein product: CSAGHNNEQFF.

The chain joins TRBV6-5 to TRBJ2-1; D might be TRBD1 (5 bases). The V end lost 7 bases, the J end lost 1 base, and 14 bases lay between the germline ends. There are 15 residues in the CDR3. Germline loops: CDR1 MNHEY, CDR2 SVGAGI. Here the CDR3 reads CASTLPDSSYNEQFF. The CDR3 DNA reads as TGTGCCAGCACCCTTCCAGACAGTTCCTACAATGAGCAGTTCTTC.

The chain joins TRBV5-1 to TRBJ2-1, with D perhaps TRBD2 (6 bases). The CDR3 is 17 residues long. Germline V CDR1 and CDR2: SGHRS, YFSETQ. Trimming left V 4 bases short and J 4 bases short, with 21 bases between. The CDR3: CASSHRAGTGKYNEQFF. CDR3 coding DNA: TGCGCCAGCAGCCATCGGGCGGGGACGGGGAAATACAATGAGCAGTTCTTC.

The chain links TRBV24-1 to TRBJ1-5; TRBD1 is a possible D gene (6 bases). The germline V and J ends were trimmed by 7 bases and 4 bases, with 10 bases remaining between them. Germline V gene data show CDR1 as KGHDR and CDR2 as SFDVKD. The CDR3 is 13 amino acids. As DNA, the CDR3 is TGTGCCACCAGCAGCACAGGGAATCAGCCCCAGCATTTT. Amino acid sequence: CATSSTGNQPQHF.

The table lists this clone with a count of one. The conserved phenylalanine or tryptophan is not found at the CDR3 terminus, so this likely reflects a read error. The DNA is omitted, as the CDR3 cannot be located on it reliably, and the CDR3 follows TCRdb's listing. The chain couples TRBV5-5 to TRBJ1-1; the table calls TRBD1, which could not be checked here. CDR1 and CDR2 from the germline V gene are SGHKS and YYEKEE (reference sequence). The CDR3 is 10 amino acids in total, end residues counted. The CDR3 here is CASSLGQGTL.

The J gene is TRBJ2-1, the V gene TRBV4-1; 7 nucleotides line up with TRBD2. The CDR3 covers 16 residues. CDR1 and CDR2 (germline): MGHRA, YSYEKL. Unmatched junction bases numbered 10, after V lost 2 bases and J lost 6 bases. As DNA, the CDR3 is TGCGCCAGCAGCCAACTAGCGGTCCCTAGCTCCAATGAGCAGTTCTTC. This gives the protein CASSQLAVPSSNEQFF.

The V gene is TRBV19, the J gene TRBJ2-1; D unclear. The V and J ends lost 10 bases and 0 bases respectively, with 13 bases between them. Germline V gives CDR1 LNHDA, CDR2 SQIVND (reference sequence). This CDR3 contains 14 residues. The CDR3 nucleotides read TGTGCCATCAGAGACAACAGCTCCTACAATGAGCAGTTCTTC. It translates to CAIRDNSSYNEQFF.

The chain uses TRBV11-3 and TRBJ2-1; D is perhaps TRBD2 (6 bases). Germline V gene lookup returns CDR1 SGHNT and CDR2 YENEEA. The CDR3 totals 15 residues. With 4 bases removed from V and 5 bases from J, the gap between germline ends came to 15 bases. The CDR3 nucleotides are TGTGCCAGCAGCTCCCGTTCTAGCGCCAACAATGAGCAGTTCTTC. As protein: CASSSRSSANNEQFF.

The chain couples TRBV7-9 to TRBJ1-2; D remains unclear. The V gene lost 0 bases and the J gene lost 8 bases, with 13 bases spanning the gap. This CDR3 contains 14 residues. Germline values: CDR1 SEHNR, CDR2 FQNEAQ (reference sequence). DNA of the CDR3: TGTGCCAGCAGCTTAGCGCTGCAGTCCAAGGGCTACACCTTC. Its protein product is CASSLALQSKGYTF. Supplemented by reference TRBV7-9 and TRBJ1-2, the full variable domain reads DTGVSQNPRHKITKRGQNVTFRCDPISEHNRLYWYRQTLGQGPEFLTYFQNEAQLEKSRLLSDRFSAERPKGSFSTLEIQRTEQGDSAMYLCASSLALQSKGYTFGSGTRLTVV.

In the case of this clone: Other DNA variants within this sample encode the same CDR3. CDR3 sequence reads: CASSIDRGISYEQYF. The DNA of the CDR3 is TGTGCCAGTAGTATAGACAGGGGAATCTCCTACGAGCAGTACTTC. The chain uses TRBV19 and TRBJ2-7, with D possibly TRBD1 on 6 matching bases. Between the trimmed V and J ends, which lost 0 bases and 0 bases, there was a span of 9 bases. The germline gives CDR1 LNHDA, CDR2 SQIVND (reference sequence). The CDR3 is 15 amino acids.

The V call is TRBV21-1, the J call TRBJ2-2; the table's D call TRBD1 went unverified against the DNA. TRBV21-1 is described as a pseudogene. The CDR3 is 14 residues long. CDR3 region: CASSKRGQTGELFF. CDR3 DNA: TGTGCCAGCAGCAAGAGGGGACAGACCGGGGAGCTGTTTTTT.

The CDR3 loop is CASRGDRVSSGANVLTF. In nucleotides, the CDR3 is TGTGCCAGCAGGGGGGACAGGGTATCTAGCGGGGCCAACGTCCTGACTTTC. The chain recombines TRBV27 with TRBJ2-6; 9 bases map to TRBD1. V was clipped by 6 bases and J by 4 bases; unmatched bases: 10. Germline V CDR1 and CDR2: MNHEY, SMNVEV (reference sequence). The length of the CDR3 is 17 residues. The variable domain in full, with the rest retrieved from reference TRBV27 and TRBJ2-6, is EAQVTQNPRYLITVTGKKLTVTCSQNMNHEYMSWYRQDPGLGLRQIYYSMNVEVTDKGDVPEGYKVSRKEKRNFPLILESPSPNQTSLYFCASRGDRVSSGANVLTFGAGSRLTVL.

This clone was observed a single time. This chain uses TRBV28 with TRBJ1-1; D remains unclear. Looked up from germline, CDR1 is MDHEN and CDR2 is SYDVKM. The CDR3 is 11 amino acids. Trimming took 3 bases from V and 6 from J, leaving 5 bases between them. In DNA, the CDR3 is TGTGCCAGCAGTTTTCGGGCTGAAGCTTTCTTT. This sequence encodes CASSFRAEAFF.